The 5 T cell receptor beta chains presented below share a single source sample, sequenced in a study of identical twins. TCRdb re-called the 5' RACE reads with MiXCR, one entry per CDR3 protein. The sample records roughly 690,000 distinct CDR3 sequences, roughly 6% being singletons. The sequenced sample consisted of naive T cells sorted from blood. The source is a man aged 18 to 35 in good health.

This clonotype was seen ten or more times. The V and J genes are TRBV7-9 and TRBJ1-2, with D hard to call. The length of the CDR3 is 13 residues. CDR1 is SEHNR, CDR2 FQNEAQ, per germline (reference sequence). Trimming pared 5 bases from V and 3 bases from J, leaving 10 bases between. CDR3 nucleotides: TGTGCCAGCAGCCCGGCAGTCTACTATGGCTACACCTTC. Amino acids: CASSPAVYYGYTF.

This clonotype was observed at least ten times. V gene TRBV27 combines with J gene TRBJ2-2; weak D call: TRBD1 (5 bases). Germline V gene lookup returns CDR1 MNHEY and CDR2 SMNVEV (reference sequence). This CDR3 contains 12 residues. V lost 4 bases to trimming and J lost 6 bases, with 6 bases between them. CDR3 protein: CASSWGAGELFF. The CDR3 DNA is TGTGCCAGCAGTTGGGGCGCCGGGGAGCTGTTTTTT.

In this sample, this clonotype turned up many times. This rearrangement joins TRBV20-1 to TRBJ2-7; no definite D call. The CDR3 contains 13 residues. Per germline, CDR1 DFQATT and CDR2 SNEGSKA (reference sequence). Deletions cut 1 base from V and 1 base from J, with 8 bases between. CDR3 sequence: CSARVGMSYEQYF. Here the CDR3 DNA reads TGCAGTGCTAGAGTAGGCATGTCCTACGAGCAGTACTTC.

This rearrangement joins TRBV27 to TRBJ2-7; possibly TRBD2 for D (6 bases). CDR1 MNHEY and CDR2 SMNVEV come from the germline V gene (reference sequence). There are 14 residues in the CDR3. Trimming pared 6 bases from V and 4 bases from J, leaving 16 bases between. The CDR3 spells CASREGPQPYEQYF. The CDR3 nucleotides read TGTGCCAGCAGGGAGGGACCCCAACCTTACGAGCAGTACTTC.

This clonotype was observed many times. This chain links TRBV13 with TRBJ2-3; D perhaps matches TRBD1 (6 bases). The V end lost 6 bases, the J end lost 8 bases, and 12 bases lay between the germline ends. Germline CDR1 is PRHDT and CDR2 is FYEKMQ (reference sequence). CDR3 length: 12 residues. CDR3 sequence: CASRLVGGTQYF. The CDR3 coding sequence is TGTGCCAGCAGGCTGGTAGGGGGTACGCAGTATTTT.